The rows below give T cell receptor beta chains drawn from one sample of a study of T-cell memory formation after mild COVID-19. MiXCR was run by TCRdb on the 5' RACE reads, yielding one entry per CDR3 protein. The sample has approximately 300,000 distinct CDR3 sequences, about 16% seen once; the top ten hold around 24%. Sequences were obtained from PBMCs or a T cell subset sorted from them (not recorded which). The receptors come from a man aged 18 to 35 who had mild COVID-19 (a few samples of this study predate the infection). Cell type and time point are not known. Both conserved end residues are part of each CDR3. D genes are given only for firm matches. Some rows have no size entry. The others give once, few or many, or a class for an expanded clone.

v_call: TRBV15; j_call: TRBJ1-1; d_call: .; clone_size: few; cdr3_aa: CATSRAPSSMRTEAFF; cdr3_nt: TGTGCCACCAGCAGGGCCCCGTCGTCGATGAGGACTGAAGCTTTCTTT
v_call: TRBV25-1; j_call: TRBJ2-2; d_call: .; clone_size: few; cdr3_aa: CASSEFKGPNTGELFF; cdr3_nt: TGTGCCAGCAGTGAATTTAAGGGTCCGAACACCGGGGAGCTGTTTTTT
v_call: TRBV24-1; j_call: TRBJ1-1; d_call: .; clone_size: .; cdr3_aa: CATSDFSGVGTEAFF; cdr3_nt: TGTGCCACCAGTGATTTCTCAGGCGTTGGGACTGAAGCTTTCTTT
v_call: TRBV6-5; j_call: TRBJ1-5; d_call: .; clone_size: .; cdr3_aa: CASSTGLQQPQHF; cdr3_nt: TGTGCCAGCAGCACCGGACTCCAGCAGCCCCAGCATTTT
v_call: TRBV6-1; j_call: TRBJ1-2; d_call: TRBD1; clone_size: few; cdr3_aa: CASSLRDRDGYTF; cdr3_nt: TGTGCCAGCAGCCTCCGGGACAGGGATGGCTACACCTTC
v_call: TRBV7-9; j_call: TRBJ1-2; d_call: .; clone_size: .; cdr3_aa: CASSPGPMAGYTF; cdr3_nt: TGTGCCAGCAGCCCGGGACCGATGGCTGGCTACACCTTC
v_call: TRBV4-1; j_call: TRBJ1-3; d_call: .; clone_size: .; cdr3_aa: CASSQDWSGNTIYF; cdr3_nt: TGCGCCAGCAGCCAAGATTGGTCTGGAAACACCATATATTTT
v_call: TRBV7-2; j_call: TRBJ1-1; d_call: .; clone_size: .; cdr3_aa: CASKLSEPLEAFF; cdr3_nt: TGTGCCTCGAAGCTTAGTGAGCCTTTAGAAGCTTTCTTT
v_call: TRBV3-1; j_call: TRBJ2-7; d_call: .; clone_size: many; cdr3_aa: CASSPSYSSYEQYF; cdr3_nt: TGTGCCAGCAGCCCTTCCTATAGCTCCTACGAGCAGTACTTC
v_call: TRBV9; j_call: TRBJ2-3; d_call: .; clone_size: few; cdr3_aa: CASSVVGGNNADTQYF; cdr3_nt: TGTGCCAGCAGCGTAGTAGGGGGTAATAATGCAGATACGCAGTATTTT
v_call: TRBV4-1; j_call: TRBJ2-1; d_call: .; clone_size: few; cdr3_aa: CASSSLGGPAYNEQFF; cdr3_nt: TGCGCCAGCAGCTCCCTGGGGGGGCCCGCCTACAATGAGCAGTTCTTC
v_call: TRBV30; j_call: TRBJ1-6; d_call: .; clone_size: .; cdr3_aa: CAWSVPWGALHF; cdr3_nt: TGTGCCTGGAGTGTCCCGTGGGGGGCCCTCCACTTT
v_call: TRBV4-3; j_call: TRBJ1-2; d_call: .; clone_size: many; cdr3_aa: CASSQDWGGNSGYTF; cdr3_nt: TGCGCCAGCAGCCAAGATTGGGGGGGGAACTCTGGCTACACCTTC
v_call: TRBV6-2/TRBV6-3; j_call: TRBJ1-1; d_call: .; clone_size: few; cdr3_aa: CASTRRDNTEAFF; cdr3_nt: TGTGCCAGCACACGCCGGGACAACACTGAAGCTTTCTTT
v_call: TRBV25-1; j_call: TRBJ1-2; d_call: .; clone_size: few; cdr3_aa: CASSPRWENYGYTF; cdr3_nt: TGTGCCAGCAGTCCTAGATGGGAAAACTATGGCTACACCTTC
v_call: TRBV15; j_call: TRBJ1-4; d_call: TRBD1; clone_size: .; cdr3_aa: CATSRDRTGGGEKLFF; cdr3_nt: TGTGCCACCAGCAGAGATAGGACAGGGGGAGGGGAAAAACTGTTTTTT
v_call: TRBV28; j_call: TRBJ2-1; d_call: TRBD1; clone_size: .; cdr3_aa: CASSMDRDNEQFF; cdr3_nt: TGTGCCAGCAGCATGGACAGGGACAATGAGCAGTTCTTC
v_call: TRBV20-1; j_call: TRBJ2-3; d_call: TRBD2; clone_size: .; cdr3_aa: CSARDRLAGTDTQYF; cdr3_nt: TGCAGTGCTAGAGATCGTCTAGCGGGGACAGATACGCAGTATTTT
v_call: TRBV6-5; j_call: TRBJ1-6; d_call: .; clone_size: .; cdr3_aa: CASSSFYPRSRNSPLHF; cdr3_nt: TGTGCCAGCAGTTCCTTCTACCCCCGGTCGAGAAATTCACCCCTCCACTTT
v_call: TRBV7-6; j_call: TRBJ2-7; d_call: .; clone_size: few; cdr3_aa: CASSHERAHEQYF; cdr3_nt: TGTGCCAGCAGCCACGAGAGGGCCCACGAGCAGTACTTC
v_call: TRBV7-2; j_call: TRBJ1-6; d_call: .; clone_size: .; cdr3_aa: CASSLDFGDGTSPLHF; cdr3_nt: TGTGCCAGCAGCTTGGACTTTGGAGACGGAACTTCACCCCTCCACTTT
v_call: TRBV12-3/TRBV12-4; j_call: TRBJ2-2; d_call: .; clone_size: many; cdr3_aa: CASSPPGTGELFF; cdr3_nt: TGTGCCAGCAGTCCCCCCGGCACCGGGGAGCTGTTTTTT
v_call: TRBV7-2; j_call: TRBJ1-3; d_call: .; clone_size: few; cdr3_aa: CASSFAGLRNTIYF; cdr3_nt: TGTGCCAGCAGCTTTGCAGGGTTAAGAAACACCATATATTTT
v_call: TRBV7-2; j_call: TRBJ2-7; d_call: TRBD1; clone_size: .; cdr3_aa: CASSSPAGTGSYEQYF; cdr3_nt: TGTGCCAGCAGCTCACCGGCCGGGACAGGGTCCTACGAGCAGTACTTC
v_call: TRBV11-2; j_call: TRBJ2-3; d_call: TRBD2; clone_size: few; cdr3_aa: CASSSLWAGGSDTQYF; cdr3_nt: TGTGCCAGCAGCTCTCTTTGGGCGGGGGGCTCAGATACGCAGTATTTT
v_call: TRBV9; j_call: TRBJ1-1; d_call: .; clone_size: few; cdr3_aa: CASSPRDEPFEAFF; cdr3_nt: TGTGCCAGCAGCCCGAGGGACGAACCATTTGAAGCTTTCTTT
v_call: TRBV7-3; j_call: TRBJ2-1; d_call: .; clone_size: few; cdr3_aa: CASSLTPANEQFF; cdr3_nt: TGTGCCAGCAGTCTCACTCCGGCCAATGAGCAGTTCTTC
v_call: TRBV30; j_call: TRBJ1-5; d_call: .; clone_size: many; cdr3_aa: CAWNPGGGNQPQHF; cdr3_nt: TGTGCCTGGAATCCGGGGGGAGGCAATCAGCCCCAGCATTTT